The 13 T cell receptor beta chains below were found in one sample sequenced in a study of T cells in Graves' hyperthyroidism and ophthalmopathy. Using RNA transcripts as the source, TCR beta CDR3 regions were amplified. The TCR CDR3 was amplified in a first-round RT-PCR using the HTBI primer set. One entry per CDR3 protein results from TCRdb running MiXCR on the multiplex PCR reads. Of a few hundred thousand distinct CDR3 sequences detected, 15% appear once; the ten largest clones hold 32%. The source material was blood. The source is a woman in her 30s with Graves' hyperthyroidism.

This clonotype appeared a few times. The V call is TRBV27, the J call TRBJ2-2, with 10 positions matching TRBD2. The junction had 5 bases not matched to a gene; V was cut back by 6 bases and J by 4 bases. The CDR3 length is 15 residues. CDR1 MNHEY and CDR2 SMNVEV come from the germline V gene (reference sequence). CDR3 sequence: CASRRTSGATGELFF. Here the CDR3 DNA reads TGTGCCAGCAGAAGGACTAGCGGCGCCACCGGGGAGCTGTTTTTT.

This chain links TRBV28 with TRBJ1-2; D possibly corresponds to TRBD1 (6 bases). Trimming left V 6 bases short and J 7 bases short, with 21 bases between. Germline V lookup: CDR1 MDHEN, CDR2 SYDVKM. This CDR3 is 15 amino acids long. The CDR3 DNA follows: TGTGCCAGCAGCCCGACCCCTACAGGGTTGGGTGGCTACACCTTC. Protein product: CASSPTPTGLGGYTF.

This chain connects TRBV20-1 to TRBJ2-1, with 8 bases matching TRBD2. The V and J ends lost 6 bases and 4 bases, in that order; junction bases with no gene match: 8. The CDR3 extends over 14 amino acids. The germline V gene encodes CDR1 DFQATT and CDR2 SNEGSKA (reference sequence). CDR3 nucleotide sequence: TGCAGTGCCCAGACTAGCGAGATATACAATGAGCAGTTCTTC. This encodes CSAQTSEIYNEQFF.

This clonotype was counted many times. V and J are TRBV28 and TRBJ1-4, with D possibly matching TRBD1 (5 bases). Trimming pared 3 bases from V and 0 bases from J, leaving 8 bases between. CDR3 length: 15 residues. CDR1 and CDR2 from the germline V gene are MDHEN and SYDVKM. CDR3 nucleotide sequence: TGTGCCAGCAGTTTCGGACAATCAACTAATGAAAAACTGTTTTTT. It is translated as CASSFGQSTNEKLFF.

The chain employs TRBV11-2 and TRBJ2-7; D not certain. Germline CDR1 and CDR2: SGHAT and FQNNGV. The CDR3 has 16 amino acids. The germline V and J ends were trimmed by 0 bases and 5 bases, with 17 bases remaining between them. CDR3 nucleotides: TGTGCCAGCAGCTTAGATGTCGGGCCCGTAGGCGACGAGCAGTACTTC. Encoded protein: CASSLDVGPVGDEQYF. The full variable domain, completed using reference TRBV11-2 and TRBJ2-7, is EAGVAQSPRYKIIEKRQSVAFWCNPISGHATLYWYQQILGQGPKLLIQFQNNGVVDDSQLPKDRFSAERLKGVDSTLKIQPAKLEDSAVYLCASSLDVGPVGDEQYFGPGTRLTVT.

V is TRBV10-2 and J is TRBJ1-1; D might be TRBD1 (6 bases). CDR3 size: 15 residues. The germline V and J ends were trimmed by 0 bases and 4 bases, with 12 bases remaining between them. The V gene's germline CDR1 is WSHSY and CDR2 SAAADI. CDR3 in amino acids: CASSESWGQGTEAFF. In DNA form, the CDR3 reads TGCGCCAGCAGTGAGTCATGGGGGCAAGGCACTGAAGCTTTCTTT.

This chain links TRBV15 with TRBJ1-2; 8 bases are shared with TRBD1. Germline V gene data show CDR1 as LNHNV and CDR2 as YYDKDF (reference sequence). With V trimmed by 0 bases and J by 8 bases, 8 bases remained unmatched. The CDR3 length is 15 residues. In DNA, the CDR3 is TGTGCCACCAGCAGAGATCTGGACAGGGTCGGCGGCTACACCTTC. It codes for CATSRDLDRVGGYTF.

The chain links TRBV7-9 to TRBJ2-3, with 11 bases matching TRBD2. Germline V CDR1 and CDR2: SEHNR, FQNEAQ (reference sequence). V gave up 1 base and J gave up 2 bases; unmatched junction bases: 5. The CDR3 is 17 residues long. DNA of the CDR3: TGTGCCAGCAGCTTAGTGGGACTAGCGGACTTCACAGATACGCAGTATTTT. It encodes CASSLVGLADFTDTQYF.

This clonotype was seen many times. The chain combines TRBV28 with TRBJ1-4, with D hard to call. CDR3 length equals 16 residues. Trimming shortened V by 6 bases and J by 8 bases, and 22 bases separated the two germline ends. Per germline, CDR1 MDHEN and CDR2 SYDVKM. The CDR3, as DNA: TGTGCCAGCAGGTATCGGACGGCAGGCTTAGGGGAAAAACTGTTTTTT. Translation: CASRYRTAGLGEKLFF.

This clonotype was seen a few times. The chain combines TRBV5-4 with TRBJ2-1; TRBD2 agrees at 10 bases. CDR3 length: 16 residues. Germline V gene data show CDR1 as SGHNT and CDR2 as YYREEE (reference sequence). Trimming removed 2 bases from V and 4 bases from J; junction bases left unmatched: 6. The chain's CDR3 is CASSLAGGFLYNEQFF. CDR3 coding DNA: TGTGCCAGCAGCTTAGCGGGAGGGTTCTTGTACAATGAGCAGTTCTTC.

The chain joins TRBV5-1 to TRBJ2-1; D tentatively fits TRBD1 or TRBD2 (5 bases each). The CDR3 contains 13 residues. Germline lookup yields CDR1 SGHRS and CDR2 YFSETQ. V lost 0 bases to trimming and J lost 8 bases, with 9 bases between them. CDR3 amino acids: CASSLGLGDEQFF. CDR3 nucleotides: TGCGCCAGCAGCTTGGGTTTGGGGGATGAGCAGTTCTTC.

This clonotype was found a few times. The genes are TRBV29-1 and TRBJ1-1; tentatively, D is TRBD1 (5 bases). Per germline, CDR1 SQVTM and CDR2 ANQGSEA. CDR3 size: 14 residues. V lost 0 bases to trimming and J lost 1 base, with 9 bases between them. CDR3 amino acids: CSVEDGGGNTEAFF. The CDR3 region has the DNA TGCAGCGTTGAAGATGGGGGGGGGAACACTGAAGCTTTCTTT.

This clonotype came up many times. This chain joins TRBV13 and TRBJ2-7, with no clear D. V gave up 7 bases and J gave up 6 bases, with 16 bases separating them. This CDR3 is built from 13 residues. The germline V gene has CDR1 PRHDT and CDR2 FYEKMQ (reference sequence). This CDR3 is CASTRPLQGEQYF. CDR3 nucleotides: TGTGCCAGCACCCGGCCTCTACAAGGCGAGCAGTACTTC.